What follows are 23 T cell receptor beta chains derived from one specimen sequenced in a study of T cells after yellow fever vaccination. One entry per CDR3 protein, called by TCRdb with MiXCR from the 5' RACE reads. The sample contains hundreds of thousands of distinct CDR3 sequences, about 19% of which appear only once. Here the sequenced sample was PBMCs, taken before the yellow fever booster vaccination. These receptors all stem from a man aged 18 to 30 who received the YFV17D yellow fever vaccine.

The chain carries TRBV12-3 or TRBV12-4 and TRBJ2-1; the match to TRBD2 covers 10 bases. CDR3 size: 18 residues. V shed 6 bases, J shed 1 base, and the junction held 12 bases outside the gene matches. CDR3 in DNA: TGTGCCAGCAGGGCCCTAGCGGGGGCTTCCTTATCCTACAATGAGCAGTTCTTC. Translated, it gives CASRALAGASLSYNEQFF.

This clonotype was counted only a few times. The chain combines TRBV9 with TRBJ2-5, with D unclear. The CDR3 consists of 15 residues. V shed 0 bases and J shed 5 bases, with 14 bases lying between them. Germline V gene sequence: CDR1 SGDLS, CDR2 YYNGEE. This chain's CDR3 is CASSVGNFGGETQYF. The CDR3 DNA reads TGTGCCAGCAGCGTAGGGAATTTCGGCGGCGAGACCCAGTACTTC.

The sample holds many counts of this clonotype. V gene TRBV6-1 combines with J gene TRBJ2-7; D perhaps matches TRBD1 (6 bases). The V end lost 8 bases, the J end lost 1 base, and 15 bases lay between the germline ends. Germline assignment: CDR1 MNHNS and CDR2 SASEGT. The CDR3 runs to 14 residues. The CDR3 loop is CASGTWGSSYEQYF. In DNA form, the CDR3 reads TGTGCCAGCGGGACATGGGGATCATCCTACGAGCAGTACTTC.

This clonotype appeared a few times. The chain uses TRBV12-3 or TRBV12-4 and TRBJ1-1; 8 nucleotides agree with TRBD1. The V and J ends lost 6 bases and 6 bases, in that order; junction bases with no gene match: 9. The length of the CDR3 is 14 residues. Here the CDR3 reads CASSRGQGWAEAFF. The CDR3 bases are TGTGCCAGCAGCCGCGGACAGGGATGGGCTGAAGCTTTCTTT.

J is TRBJ2-1 and V is TRBV6-4; 12 positions agree with TRBD2. V gave up 5 bases and J gave up 5 bases; unmatched junction bases: 4. The V gene's germline CDR1 is MRHNA and CDR2 SNTAGT. The CDR3 is 15 residues long. The DNA for the CDR3 is TGTGCCAGCAGTTACACTAGCGGGGGGAACAATGAGCAGTTCTTC. Translation: CASSYTSGGNNEQFF.

This clonotype was detected many times. The chain carries TRBV11-2 and TRBJ1-1; D perhaps matches TRBD1 (5 bases). The ends were cut back, 3 bases at V and 4 bases at J, with 12 bases in the middle. The CDR3 runs 14 residues. Germline CDR1 reads SGHAT; CDR2 reads FQNNGV. The CDR3 spells CASSLGDGGTEAFF. Written as DNA, the CDR3 is TGTGCCAGCAGCTTGGGGGATGGTGGCACTGAAGCTTTCTTT.

The V gene is TRBV20-1, the J gene TRBJ2-1, with D perhaps given as TRBD1 or TRBD2 (5 bases each). Germline values: CDR1 DFQATT, CDR2 SNEGSKA (reference sequence). This CDR3 contains 14 residues. With 3 bases removed from V and 5 bases from J, the gap between germline ends came to 14 bases. The CDR3 sequence is CSASDGASDNEQFF. DNA for the CDR3: TGCAGTGCTAGTGACGGGGCTTCGGACAATGAGCAGTTCTTC.

The CDR3 coding sequence is TGTGCCAGCAGCTTACCAGGGTGGGAGACCCAGTACTTC. Translating it yields CASSLPGWETQYF. The chain couples TRBV7-8 to TRBJ2-5, with D maybe TRBD1 (5 bases). V was clipped by 2 bases and J by 5 bases, with 9 bases between them. This CDR3 has 13 residues. CDR1 and CDR2 (germline): SGHVS, FQNEAQ.

This clonotype was detected ten times or more. V gene TRBV12-3 or TRBV12-4 combines with J gene TRBJ1-1; 10 positions match TRBD1. The CDR3 sequence is 14 residues long. V lost 4 bases, J lost 4 bases, and 3 bases stayed unmatched. The CDR3 DNA reads TGTGCCAGCAGTTCGCGGGACAGGGGCACTGAAGCTTTCTTT. Translating gives CASSSRDRGTEAFF.

The V gene is TRBV18, the J gene TRBJ1-5, with D tentatively TRBD1 (5 bases). Between the trimmed V and J ends, which lost 3 bases and 5 bases, there was a span of 8 bases. The CDR3 loop spans 13 amino acids. Germline loops: CDR1 KGHSH, CDR2 LQKENI. CDR3 nucleotides: TGTGCCAGCTCACCCTTGGGGGATCAGCCCCAGCATTTT. It encodes CASSPLGDQPQHF. Full variable domain (outside the CDR3, taken from reference TRBV18 and TRBJ1-5): NAGVMQNPRHLVRRRGQEARLRCSPMKGHSHVYWYRQLPEEGLKFMVYLQKENIIDESGMPKERFSAEFPKEGPSILRIQQVVRGDSAAYFCASSPLGDQPQHFGDGTRLSIL.

This clonotype was picked up a small number of times. The chain employs TRBV11-1 and TRBJ2-2, with 8 positions matching TRBD2. The CDR3 is 15 amino acids. V lost 6 bases and J lost 6; bases outside the gene matches: 9. Germline V gene sequence: CDR1 SGHAT, CDR2 FQDESV (reference sequence). CDR3 protein: CASRWGLVVPGELFF. CDR3 bases: TGTGCCAGCAGATGGGGACTAGTCGTCCCCGGGGAGCTGTTTTTT.

This clonotype occurred a few times. The rearrangement uses TRBV4-3 and TRBJ1-3, with D uncertain. V dropped 4 bases and J dropped 0 bases, with 10 bases sitting between them. The CDR3 sequence is 15 residues long. CDR1 and CDR2 from the germline V gene are LGHNA and YSLEER. CDR3 in DNA: TGCGCCAGCAGCCGGGAGATCTTCTCTGGAAACACCATATATTTT. This codes for CASSREIFSGNTIYF.

The J gene is TRBJ1-2, the V gene TRBV6-5; 9 bases are shared with TRBD1. Per the germline V gene, CDR1 is MNHEY and CDR2 is SVGAGI. The CDR3 is 14 amino acids. The ends lost 3 bases at V and 7 bases at J; junction bases unmatched: 6. The CDR3 DNA is TGTGCCAGCAGTTATACAGGGGGCGGATTTGGCTACACCTTC. Translation gives CASSYTGGGFGYTF.

This clonotype was recorded a few times. The rearrangement joins TRBV7-3 to TRBJ2-2, with 9 bases matching TRBD2. CDR1 and CDR2 from the germline V gene are SGHTA and FQGTGA. V was pared by 0 bases and J by 4 bases, with 0 bases of the junction left unmatched. The length of the CDR3 is 15 residues. The CDR3, as DNA: TGTGCCAGCAGCTTAACGGGACTAGCCACCGGGGAGCTGTTTTTT. Residues: CASSLTGLATGELFF.

The chain joins TRBV24-1 to TRBJ2-7, with a possible D match to TRBD2 (6 bases). Trimming removed 12 bases at V and 4 bases at J, with 12 bases between. From germline, CDR1 is KGHDR and CDR2 SFDVKD. The CDR3 runs to 11 residues. This chain's CDR3 is CAGKGGYEQYV. In nucleotides, the CDR3 is TGTGCCGGGAAGGGAGGATACGAGCAGTACGTC.

This chain joins TRBV15 and TRBJ2-3, with D perhaps given as TRBD1 or TRBD2 (6 bases each). CDR3 size: 18 residues. The V end was cut by 0 bases, the J end by 3 bases, with 19 bases between. Germline-derived CDR1 and CDR2 are LNHNV and YYDKDF (reference sequence). CDR3 sequence reads: CATSREGGRAGLTDTQYF. In nucleotides, the CDR3 is TGTGCCACCAGCAGAGAGGGGGGCCGGGCGGGGTTAACAGATACGCAGTATTTT.

V and J are TRBV20-1 and TRBJ1-5; D may be TRBD1 (5 bases). The V end lost 3 bases, the J end lost 3 bases, and 9 bases lay between the germline ends. Per the germline V gene, CDR1 is DFQATT and CDR2 is SNEGSKA (reference sequence). This CDR3 is 13 amino acids long. The CDR3 loop is CSARRQINQPQHF. The CDR3 DNA reads as TGCAGTGCTAGGAGACAGATCAATCAGCCCCAGCATTTT.

This clonotype was recorded many times. The chain links TRBV20-1 to TRBJ1-2, with TRBD1 matching over 7 bases. The CDR3 consists of 13 residues. The J segment lost 0 bases and the V segment lost 5 bases, leaving 3 bases of the junction unmatched. Per germline, CDR1 DFQATT and CDR2 SNEGSKA (reference sequence). CDR3 residues: CSAGGTANYGYTF. CDR3 coding DNA: TGCAGTGCTGGGGGGACAGCTAACTATGGCTACACCTTC.

This clonotype has a count of ten or more. The chain is built from TRBV10-3 and TRBJ1-1, with a possible D match to TRBD1 (5 bases). V dropped 7 bases and J dropped 4 bases, with 13 bases sitting between them. Germline V gene data show CDR1 as ENHRY and CDR2 as SYGVKD. The CDR3 is 13 residues long. CDR3 protein: CAITQQEGTEAFF. The CDR3 region has the DNA TGTGCCATCACACAACAGGAGGGCACTGAAGCTTTCTTT.

The rearrangement links TRBV4-2 to TRBJ2-3, with D possibly TRBD2 on 5 matching bases. Germline CDR1 and CDR2: LGHNA and YNFKEQ. The CDR3 contains 13 residues. The V gene lost 5 bases and the J gene lost 6 bases, with 12 bases spanning the gap. The CDR3 reads CASSNGRGDTQYF. DNA for the CDR3: TGTGCCAGCAGCAACGGACGAGGGGATACGCAGTATTTT.

This clonotype has just a few counts. This sequence joins TRBV4-1 and TRBJ1-4; TRBD1 might be the D (5 bases). The CDR3 loop spans 15 amino acids. V gave up 4 bases and J gave up 8 bases, with 17 bases separating them. Germline-derived CDR1 and CDR2 are MGHRA and YSYEKL. CDR3 nucleotide sequence: TGCGCCAGCAGCCGAACCGGGACCCCTGGGGAAAAACTGTTTTTT. This gives the protein CASSRTGTPGEKLFF.

Only a few counts were recorded for this clonotype. V and J are TRBV7-9 and TRBJ1-2; no definite D call. The V end was cut by 3 bases, the J end by 7 bases, with 12 bases between. This CDR3 spans 13 amino acids. Germline CDR1 SEHNR, CDR2 FQNEAQ (reference sequence). The CDR3 DNA follows: TGTGCCAGCAGCTTCGACGGTAGTGGTGGCTACACCTTC. It yields the protein CASSFDGSGGYTF.

J is TRBJ1-3 and V is TRBV7-8, with a tentative D call TRBD1 (6 bases). The CDR3 is 18 residues long. CDR1 is SGHVS and CDR2 is FQNEAQ in the germline V gene. Trimming removed 0 bases at V and 0 bases at J, with 15 bases between. CDR3 coding DNA: TGTGCCAGCAGCTTAGCGAATTCGGGGGCCTTCTCTGGAAACACCATATATTTT. Its translation is CASSLANSGAFSGNTIYF. The full variable domain, in which reference TRBV7-8 and TRBJ1-3 provide the parts outside the CDR3, is GAGVSQSPRYKVAKRGQDVALRCDPISGHVSLFWYQQALGQGPEFLTYFQNEAQLDKSGLPSDRFFAERPEGSVSTLKIQRTQQEDSAVYLCASSLANSGAFSGNTIYFGEGSWLTVV.